This record concerns one T cell receptor beta chain sequence. Its antigen is not known. Here immunoSEQ multiplex PCR was the method, and the copy in TCRdb shows in-frame clones only, minus some. The sample yields about 150,000 clones, 75% to 95% seen once. These data originate in a study of T cell responses to AZD1222 COVID-19 vaccine. Whole-study findings and limits: A rise in Spike-specific TCR breadth and depth followed two AZD1222 doses. Spike-wide vaccine-associated CD4 TCRs dominated at 160-218 and 743-854. In a largely white British group with more females than males, clonal diversity was possibly underestimated. Nearly half of spike-specific TCRs reportedly go after variant regions that carry no mutations.

The CDR3 covers 15 residues. Trimming shortened V by 5 bases and J by 1 base, and 11 bases separated the two germline ends. Germline assignment: CDR1 SGHAT and CDR2 FQNNGV. Sequences were derived from peripheral blood, sampled on day 0 of MenACWY control vaccination. The rearrangement uses TRBV11-2 and TRBJ1-4; TRBD1 is a possible D gene (5 bases). This TCR derives from an adult in good health. The CDR3 DNA reads TGTGCCAGCAGCCCTGGCGGGGGAACTAATGAAAAACTGTTTTTT. As protein: CASSPGGGTNEKLFF.